These T cell receptor beta chains were read from a single sample in a study of blood T cell repertoires in COVID-19. TCRdb's copy holds only in-frame clones and misses some; the assay was immunoSEQ multiplex PCR. In the table there are roughly 120,000 clones, roughly 90% of which are singletons. Sequencing was performed on peripheral blood. The receptors here all came from a man aged 55 to 70 with COVID-19, enrolled during active disease. Each CDR3 is given with its conserved first and last residue. A D gene is named only where the DNA matches it firmly. Clone size is given for some rows only: seen once, a few or many times, or a class if the clone is expanded.

d_call	v_call	j_call	clone_size	cdr3_aa	cdr3_nt
TRBD1	TRBV6-2/TRBV6-3	TRBJ1-2	-	CASSYPPGGYGYTF	TGTGCCAGCAGTTACCCTCCAGGGGGCTATGGCTACACCTTC
-	TRBV9	TRBJ2-7	-	CASSRDTSSYEQYF	TGTGCCAGCAGCCGGGATACTAGCTCCTACGAGCAGTACTTC
TRBD1	TRBV11-2	TRBJ1-5	-	CASSRGGTGEPQHF	TGTGCCAGCAGTCGGGGGGGGACAGGGGAGCCCCAGCATTTT
-	TRBV11-2	TRBJ2-7	-	CASSKDWSSYEQYF	TGTGCCAGCAGCAAGGACTGGAGCTCCTACGAGCAGTACTTC
TRBD2	TRBV19	TRBJ2-7	-	CASSILFERELSYEQYF	TGTGCCAGTAGTATTCTCTTCGAGCGGGAGTTATCCTACGAGCAGTACTTC
-	TRBV18	TRBJ1-3	once	CASSPLFGGTSGNTIYF	TGTGCCAGCTCACCCCTCTTTGGGGGGACCTCTGGAAACACCATATATTTT
-	TRBV5-1	TRBJ2-3	-	CASRSRSVGTDTQYF	TGCGCCAGCAGGTCCCGGTCGGTGGGCACAGATACGCAGTATTTT
TRBD2	TRBV7-3	TRBJ2-7	-	CASSPGLAEAYEQYF	TGTGCCAGCAGCCCCGGACTAGCGGAGGCCTACGAGCAGTACTTC
TRBD2	TRBV5-1	TRBJ2-3	-	CASSLAAGEDTQYF	TGCGCCAGCAGCTTGGCGGCGGGAGAGGATACGCAGTATTTT
-	TRBV27	TRBJ2-2	-	CASSFSGAANTGELFF	TGTGCCAGCAGTTTTTCTGGAGCGGCGAACACCGGGGAGCTGTTTTTT
TRBD1	TRBV7-9	TRBJ2-2	-	CASSRRTGGELFF	TGTGCCAGCAGCAGGAGGACAGGGGGGGAGCTGTTTTTT
-	TRBV4-1	TRBJ1-2	-	CASSQVRQGSGYTF	TGCGCCAGCAGCCAAGTACGTCAGGGGTCTGGCTACACCTTC
-	TRBV28	TRBJ2-1	-	CARTGYEQFF	TGTGCCAGGACTGGGTATGAGCAGTTCTTC
-	TRBV30	TRBJ1-5	-	CAWKGVGGDQPQHF	TGTGCCTGGAAGGGGGTTGGGGGGGATCAGCCCCAGCATTTT
TRBD1	TRBV5-1	TRBJ1-3	-	CASSPAEGQVAGNTIYF	TGCGCCAGCAGCCCGGCCGAAGGACAGGTAGCTGGAAACACCATATATTTT
-	TRBV11-2	TRBJ1-2	-	CASSLERVANYGYTF	TGTGCCAGCAGCTTAGAGCGGGTAGCTAACTATGGCTACACCTTC
-	TRBV7-6	TRBJ1-1	-	CASSLVVRTEPLAEAFF	TGTGCCAGCAGCTTAGTCGTTCGGACAGAACCTCTCGCTGAAGCTTTCTTT
-	TRBV5-1	TRBJ2-7	-	CASSLSPSEPYEQYF	TGCGCCAGCAGCTTGAGCCCTAGCGAGCCCTACGAGCAGTACTTC
TRBD2	TRBV14	TRBJ2-5	-	CASSPGRTSGTETQYF	TGTGCCAGCAGCCCTGGGAGGACTAGCGGAACGGAGACCCAGTACTTC
-	TRBV7-7	TRBJ2-3	-	CASWEVGPTDTQYF	TGTGCCAGCTGGGAGGTTGGGCCCACAGATACGCAGTATTTT
TRBD2	TRBV10-3	TRBJ2-7	-	CAARRGEGPDEQYF	TGCGCTGCCCGTCGGGGGGAGGGCCCGGACGAGCAGTACTTC
TRBD1	TRBV2	TRBJ1-2	-	CASRRQGANGYTF	TGTGCCAGCAGAAGACAGGGGGCGAATGGCTACACCTTC
TRBD2	TRBV27	TRBJ2-7	-	CASRILAGGREQYF	TGTGCCAGCCGGATTCTAGCGGGAGGACGCGAGCAGTACTTC
TRBD2	TRBV5-1	TRBJ2-3	-	CASSLEGTGGGTDTQYF	TGCGCCAGCAGCTTGGAGGGGACGGGAGGGGGCACAGATACGCAGTATTTT
TRBD1	TRBV7-9	TRBJ1-2	once	CASSPQTGYNYGYTF	TGTGCCAGCAGCCCACAGACAGGGTACAACTATGGCTACACCTTC
TRBD2	TRBV4-2	TRBJ2-3	-	CASSHTSGRTDTQYF	TGTGCCAGCAGCCATACTAGCGGGAGGACAGATACGCAGTATTTT
TRBD1	TRBV19	TRBJ1-5	-	CAGGRHNQPQHF	TGTGCAGGGGGCAGACACAATCAGCCCCAGCATTTT
TRBD2	TRBV7-2	TRBJ2-2	-	CASSLKGRANTGELFF	TGTGCCAGCAGCTTAAAGGGGAGGGCGAACACCGGGGAGCTGTTTTTT
TRBD2	TRBV6-5	TRBJ2-1	-	CASSLRLADYNEQFF	TGTGCCAGCAGTCTTAGACTAGCGGACTACAATGAGCAGTTCTTC
TRBD1	TRBV9	TRBJ2-7	-	CASSVGTGGEQYF	TGTGCCAGCAGCGTGGGGACAGGGGGGGAGCAGTACTTC
TRBD1	TRBV6-5	TRBJ1-1	-	CASSNTGVTEAFF	TGTGCCAGCAGCAATACAGGGGTCACTGAAGCTTTCTTT
-	TRBV15	TRBJ1-5	-	CATSRDSQANQPQHF	TGTGCCACCAGCAGAGATTCCCAGGCTAATCAGCCCCAGCATTTT
-	TRBV5-6	TRBJ2-1	-	CASSSREAVYNEQFF	TGTGCCAGCAGCTCACGAGAGGCTGTGTACAATGAGCAGTTCTTC
-	TRBV5-5	TRBJ2-1	once	CASSRTGGTYNEQFF	TGTGCCAGCAGCCGCACCGGAGGGACCTACAATGAGCAGTTCTTC
TRBD2	TRBV19	TRBJ2-1	-	CASSIQLAAPNEQFF	TGTGCCAGTAGTATTCAACTAGCGGCCCCCAATGAGCAGTTCTTC
-	TRBV7-9	TRBJ2-5	-	CASNPQGTETQYF	TGTGCCAGCAACCCTCAGGGAACGGAGACCCAGTACTTC
-	TRBV7-2	TRBJ1-1	few	CASSLVRGAGITEAFF	TGTGCCAGCAGCTTAGTCAGGGGCGCCGGGATCACTGAAGCTTTCTTT
TRBD1	TRBV10-2	TRBJ2-1	-	CASKAGGSNNEQFF	TGCGCCAGCAAGGCAGGGGGTAGTAATAATGAGCAGTTCTTC
-	TRBV11-3	TRBJ1-1	-	CASSPRRGRTEAFF	TGTGCCAGCAGCCCCCGGCGGGGGAGGACTGAAGCTTTCTTT
TRBD2	TRBV30	TRBJ2-2	-	CALTGTSGRGTGELFF	TGTGCCTTAACCGGGACTAGCGGGAGAGGGACCGGGGAGCTGTTTTTT